The TCR beta chain described here comes from a study of T cells in tuberculosis (dated by TCRdb to 2017 to 2018). Background on the whole study: The study combined CD1B tetramers and high-throughput TCR immunosequencing to characterize T cells specific for the mycobacterial lipid antigen glucose monomycolate (GMM). Beyond this particular receptor, the publication reports: T cells binding the CD1B-GMM tetramer with low affinity may have been missed by the stringent sort gate.

As for this clone: The record has no base qualities; no much larger clone is one base away.

After being thawed and rested overnight, PBMC were stained with GMM-loaded CD1B tetramer, a Live/Dead dye and anti-CD3, and were then sorted on a FACS Aria II. The CD1B tetramers were loaded with C32 glucose monomycolate that had been purified from Rhodococcus equi. Before cryopreservation, the PBMC used for tetramer sorting had been depleted of CD14-expressing monocytes for a separate study. From each donor, approximately 98,000 tetramer-negative cells were sorted and were analyzed alongside the tetramer-positive cells. Antigen-specific T cells were sorted from a handful of healthy South African adults using GMM-loaded CD1B tetramers. Counted from cysteine to phenylalanine, this CDR3 has 13 amino acids. Just CDR3 DNA is preserved here, 39 bases in frame from base 1. The germline V gene yields SQVTM for CDR1 and ANQGSEA for CDR2. Germline trimming amounts to 7 bases on V and 0 bases on J, with 4 as the count of junction bases outside the gene matches.

TCR-alpha and TCR-beta chains were sequenced unpaired, so chain pairing information was not available. TCR libraries were generated with the immunoSEQ multiplex PCR assay, using TCR-beta and/or TCR-alpha/delta assays for each sample. The amplified TCR libraries were sequenced on the Illumina high-throughput platform. On the study's bioinformatics: Clustering and dimensionality reduction relied on pairwise TCRdist distances among GMM-specific receptors from T cells that were either sorted ex vivo or expanded in vitro. Sequence motifs defined by gene usage and CDR3 content were checked for enrichment by comparing tetramer-positive and tetramer-negative populations. The source is immuneACCESS, and TCRdb retained only in-frame sequences with V and J called. Part of the clones is not carried over; for the studies checked, unresolved V genes explain less than half of this, and the remainder is unexplained. Clone size and V and J calls were adopted from that table, with D and trimming inferred from the DNA. Within this sample are about 88,000 clones, with about nine tenths of them counted one time only. Under 2.5% of the sample is held by the ten biggest clonotypes.

The sequenced sample was CD1b-GMM tetramer-negative cells sorted from PBMCs. The intended sense of this specimen's cell subset or site label: T cells not binding CD1B-GMM tetramer, sorted from same donor. The chain uses TRBV29-1 and TRBJ1-1; 8 middle bases align to TRBD1. This receptor was identified in an adult woman with latent tuberculosis. This receptor has the CDR3 CSAETGVNTEAFF. The DNA is TGCAGCGCTGAGACAGGGGTGAACACTGAAGCTTTCTTT.